Listed here are 2 T cell receptor beta chains from one sample, sequenced in a study of T cells after posttransplantation cyclophosphamide. Clones were sequenced by immunoSEQ multiplex PCR, and TCRdb holds only the in-frame ones, with some missing. The sample consists of some 27,000 clones, approximately 90% of them appearing once. The sequenced sample consisted of PBMCs. The receptors here all came from a man over 45.

The chain joins TRBV5-6 to TRBJ2-7, with 8 bases fitting TRBD2. In germline, CDR1 is SGHDT, CDR2 YYEEEE. The CDR3 loop spans 14 amino acids. Unmatched junction bases numbered 8, after V lost 4 bases and J lost 5 bases. In nucleotides, the CDR3 is TGTGCCAGCAGCCACCTAGCGGGCCTGGACGAGCAGTACTTC. It yields the protein CASSHLAGLDEQYF.

The chain is built from TRBV7-2 and TRBJ2-7; 10 bases are a match to TRBD2. The germline gives CDR1 SGHTA, CDR2 FQGNSA. The V gene end was trimmed by 1 base and the J gene end by 9 bases; junction bases not matched to a gene: 12. This CDR3 has 16 amino acids. The CDR3 spells CASSLGAPAGGSVQYF. CDR3 in DNA: TGTGCCAGCAGCTTAGGGGCCCCAGCGGGGGGGAGCGTGCAGTACTTC.